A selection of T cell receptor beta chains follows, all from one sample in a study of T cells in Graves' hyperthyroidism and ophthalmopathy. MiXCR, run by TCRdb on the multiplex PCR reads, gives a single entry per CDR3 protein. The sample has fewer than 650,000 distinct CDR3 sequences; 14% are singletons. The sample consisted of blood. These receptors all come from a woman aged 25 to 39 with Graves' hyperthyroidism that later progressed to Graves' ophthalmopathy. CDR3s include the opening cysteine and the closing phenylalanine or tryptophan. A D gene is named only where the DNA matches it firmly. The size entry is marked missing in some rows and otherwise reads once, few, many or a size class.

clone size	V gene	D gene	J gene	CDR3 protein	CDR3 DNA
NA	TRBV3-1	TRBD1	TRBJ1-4	CASSHSTGGSANEKLFF	TGTGCCAGCAGCCACTCGACAGGGGGCTCGGCTAATGAAAAACTGTTTTTT
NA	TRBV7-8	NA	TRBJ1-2	CASSPGRILLTNYGYTF	TGTGCCAGCAGCCCCGGACGGATCCTACTCACTAACTATGGCTACACCTTC
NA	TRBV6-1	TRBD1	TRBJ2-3	CATLLAGTGIDTQYF	TGTGCCACACTCTTAGCCGGGACAGGGATTGATACGCAGTATTTT
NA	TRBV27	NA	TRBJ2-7	CASSIPGRVYEQYF	TGTGCCAGCAGTATACCGGGACGAGTTTACGAGCAGTACTTC
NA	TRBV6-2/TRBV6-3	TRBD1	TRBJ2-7	CASSTRTGGSDEQYF	TGTGCCAGCAGTACCCGGACAGGGGGTAGCGACGAGCAGTACTTC
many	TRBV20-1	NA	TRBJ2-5	CSASPNTPPLETQYF	TGCAGTGCTAGTCCCAACACTCCACCCTTAGAGACCCAGTACTTC
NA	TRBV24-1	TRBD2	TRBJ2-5	CATSDLPQGPLAGERQETQYF	TGTGCCACCAGTGATTTGCCACAGGGTCCGCTAGCGGGAGAGCGGCAAGAGACCCAGTACTTC
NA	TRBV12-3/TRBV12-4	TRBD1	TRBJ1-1	CASRLQGATEAFF	TGTGCCAGCAGGCTACAGGGGGCTACTGAAGCTTTCTTT
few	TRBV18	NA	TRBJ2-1	CASSPGRGPNEQFF	TGTGCCAGCTCACCAGGGCGGGGTCCCAATGAGCAGTTCTTC
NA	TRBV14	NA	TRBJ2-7	CASSPYPSPYEQYF	TGTGCCAGCAGCCCTTATCCTAGCCCCTACGAGCAGTACTTC
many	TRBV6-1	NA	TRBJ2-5	CASSVRLGETQYF	TGTGCCAGCAGTGTTAGGTTAGGGGAGACCCAGTACTTC
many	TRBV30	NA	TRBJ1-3	CAWSLGTFNTIYF	TGTGCCTGGAGTCTTGGGACCTTCAACACCATATATTTT
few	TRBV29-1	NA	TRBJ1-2	CSHLEGGYTF	TGCAGCCACCTGGAGGGTGGCTACACCTTC
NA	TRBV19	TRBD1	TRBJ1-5	CASSITGQVSNQPQHF	TGTGCCAGTAGTATAACGGGACAGGTGAGCAATCAGCCCCAGCATTTT
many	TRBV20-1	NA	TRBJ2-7	CSALTGVSTNSYEQYF	TGCAGTGCTCTTACCGGGGTCTCGACCAACTCCTACGAGCAGTACTTC
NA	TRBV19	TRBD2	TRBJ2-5	CASSIAGLAGETQYF	TGTGCCAGTAGTATAGCGGGACTAGCTGGGGAGACCCAGTACTTC